What follows are 7 T cell receptor beta chains derived from one specimen sequenced in a study of T cells in Graves' hyperthyroidism and ophthalmopathy. RNA transcripts provided the source from which TCR beta CDR3 regions were amplified. The HTBI primer set drove a first-round RT-PCR of the TCR CDR3. A single record per CDR3 protein comes from TCRdb applying MiXCR to the multiplex PCR reads. The sample records approximately 720,000 distinct CDR3 sequences, around 19% being singletons. The source material was blood. The receptor set was obtained from a woman between 50 and 59 years old with Graves' hyperthyroidism that later progressed to Graves' ophthalmopathy.

The chain is built from TRBV6-1 and TRBJ2-5, with TRBD1 as a possible D gene (6 bases). Germline CDR1 is MNHNS and CDR2 is SASEGT. V was shortened by 0 bases and J by 4 bases, with 15 bases between the two germline ends. The CDR3 has 16 residues. The DNA for the CDR3 is TGTGCCAGCAGTGAAGCGCGATGGTTAGGGGGAGAGACCCAGTACTTC. Its translation: CASSEARWLGGETQYF.

This clonotype was seen many times. The chain is built from TRBV18 and TRBJ2-3, with 7 positions matching TRBD1. The V gene end was trimmed by 4 bases and the J gene end by 10 bases; junction bases not matched to a gene: 2. This CDR3 has 11 residues. The germline CDR1 and CDR2 sequences are KGHSH and LQKENI. In DNA, the CDR3 is TGTGCCAGCTCACAAGACAGGGCGCAGTATTTT. Its translation is CASSQDRAQYF. Drawing the rest from reference TRBV18 and TRBJ2-3, the complete variable domain is NAGVMQNPRHLVRRRGQEARLRCSPMKGHSHVYWYRQLPEEGLKFMVYLQKENIIDESGMPKERFSAEFPKEGPSILRIQQVVRGDSAAYFCASSQDRAQYFGPGTRLTVL.

This clonotype was detected only a few times. The rearrangement joins TRBV20-1 to TRBJ2-2; D remains ambiguous. The germline CDR1 and CDR2 sequences are DFQATT and SNEGSKA (reference sequence). Between the trimmed V and J ends, which lost 3 bases and 1 base, there was a span of 9 bases. CDR3 length: 14 residues. In DNA form, the CDR3 reads TGCAGTGCTAGTACACTCTTGAACACCGGGGAGCTGTTTTTT. Protein product: CSASTLLNTGELFF.

On this clonotype itself: This sequence is one base from a far larger clone and is likely a read error. The CDR3 loop reads CASSHQETQYF. CDR3 DNA: TGTGCCAGCAGCCATCAAGAGACCCAGTACTTC. The chain joins TRBV7-3 to TRBJ2-5, with no clear D. This CDR3 spans 11 amino acids. V lost 5 bases and J lost 2, with 3 bases in between. Germline loops: CDR1 SGHTA, CDR2 FQGTGA.

This clonotype was detected only a few times. V usage is TRBV7-6 and J usage is TRBJ2-6; 12 bases fit TRBD1. CDR3 length: 21 amino acids. Germline assignment: CDR1 SGHVS and CDR2 FNYEAQ. V lost 4 bases to trimming and J lost 2 bases; unmatched junction nucleotides: 15. The CDR3 bases are TGTGCCAGCAGCTCACAACCACGACCGGGACAGGGGGCAACTGGGGCCAACGTCCTGACTTTC. Protein product: CASSSQPRPGQGATGANVLTF.

This clonotype was detected ten times or more. The gene calls are TRBV11-2 and TRBJ1-2; TRBD1 might be the D (6 bases). The CDR3 contains 14 residues. The germline V gene encodes CDR1 SGHAT and CDR2 FQNNGV. V was trimmed by 0 bases and J by 8 bases, leaving 13 bases between them. The CDR3 DNA is TGTGCCAGCAGCTTAGAATGGGGGCAAGGAGGCTACACCTTC. Residues: CASSLEWGQGGYTF. The entire variable domain, with the rest obtained from reference TRBV11-2 and TRBJ1-2, is as follows: EAGVAQSPRYKIIEKRQSVAFWCNPISGHATLYWYQQILGQGPKLLIQFQNNGVVDDSQLPKDRFSAERLKGVDSTLKIQPAKLEDSAVYLCASSLEWGQGGYTFGSGTRLTVV.

CDR3 sequence: CASSLGRGITGELFF. The CDR3 region has the DNA TGTGCCAGCAGCTTGGGAAGGGGTATCACCGGGGAGCTGTTTTTT. The V call is TRBV7-9, the J call TRBJ2-2; the D gene is possibly TRBD1 (5 bases). The CDR3 runs to 15 residues. V was shortened by 3 bases and J by 4 bases, with 12 bases between the two germline ends. CDR1 is SEHNR, CDR2 FQNEAQ, per germline (reference sequence).